This TCR beta chain emerged from a study of CD8+ T cells in alopecia areata. Overall study findings and caveats: Whether baseline CD8+ expansion is linked to response remains uncertain, given a single nonresponder.

Following extraction, RNA underwent reverse transcription to cDNA, which served as the sequencing template. Generated by immunoSEQ multiplex PCR, the TCRdb table keeps only in-frame clones and is missing some. There are 95,000 to 120,000 clones in the sample; roughly 56% occur only once, and 3% to 4% lies in the top ten. Treatment: oral pan-JAK inhibitor, 5-10 mg twice daily. Notes on this clone: The antigen is undetermined.

The TCR originated in a human donor with alopecia areata. The starting material was CD4+ T cells sorted from blood, obtained at week 24, from a patient treated with tofacitinib.

The CDR3 is CASSSFRGEQFF. The CDR3 nucleotides are TGTGCCAGCAGCTCCTTTCGGGGTGAGCAGTTCTTC. The rearrangement links TRBV6-6 to TRBJ2-1; TRBD2 is a possible D gene (5 bases). The germline gives CDR1 MNHNY, CDR2 SVGAGI (reference sequence). The CDR3 has 12 residues. V shed 6 bases and J shed 9 bases, with 12 bases lying between them.